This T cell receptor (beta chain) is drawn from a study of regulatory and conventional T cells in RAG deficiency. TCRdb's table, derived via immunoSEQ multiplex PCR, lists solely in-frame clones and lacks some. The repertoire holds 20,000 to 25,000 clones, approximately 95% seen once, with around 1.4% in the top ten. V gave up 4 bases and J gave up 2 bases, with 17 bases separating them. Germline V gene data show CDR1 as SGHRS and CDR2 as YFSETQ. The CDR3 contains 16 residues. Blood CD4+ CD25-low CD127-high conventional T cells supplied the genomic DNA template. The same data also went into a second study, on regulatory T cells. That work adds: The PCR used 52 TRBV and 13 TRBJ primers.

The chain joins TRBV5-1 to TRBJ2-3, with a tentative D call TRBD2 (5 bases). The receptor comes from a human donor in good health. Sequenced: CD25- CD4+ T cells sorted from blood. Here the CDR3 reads CASSLPPRVDTDTQYF. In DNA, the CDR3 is TGCGCCAGCAGCCTACCGCCGCGGGTAGACACAGATACGCAGTATTTT.